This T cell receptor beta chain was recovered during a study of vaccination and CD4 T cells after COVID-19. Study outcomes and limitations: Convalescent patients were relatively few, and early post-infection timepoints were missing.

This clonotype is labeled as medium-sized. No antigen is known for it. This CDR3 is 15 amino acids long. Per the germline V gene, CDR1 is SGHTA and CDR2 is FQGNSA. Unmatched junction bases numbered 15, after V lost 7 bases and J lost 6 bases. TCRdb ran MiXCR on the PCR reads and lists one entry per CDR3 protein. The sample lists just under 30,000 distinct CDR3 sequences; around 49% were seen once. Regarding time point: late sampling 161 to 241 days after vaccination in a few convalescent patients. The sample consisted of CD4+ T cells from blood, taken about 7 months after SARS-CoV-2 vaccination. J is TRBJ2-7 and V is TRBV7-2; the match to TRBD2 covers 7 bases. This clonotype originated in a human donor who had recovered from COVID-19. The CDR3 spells CASTGGGARPPEQYF. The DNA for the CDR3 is TGTGCCAGCACGGGCGGGGGAGCCCGACCCCCCGAGCAGTACTTC.